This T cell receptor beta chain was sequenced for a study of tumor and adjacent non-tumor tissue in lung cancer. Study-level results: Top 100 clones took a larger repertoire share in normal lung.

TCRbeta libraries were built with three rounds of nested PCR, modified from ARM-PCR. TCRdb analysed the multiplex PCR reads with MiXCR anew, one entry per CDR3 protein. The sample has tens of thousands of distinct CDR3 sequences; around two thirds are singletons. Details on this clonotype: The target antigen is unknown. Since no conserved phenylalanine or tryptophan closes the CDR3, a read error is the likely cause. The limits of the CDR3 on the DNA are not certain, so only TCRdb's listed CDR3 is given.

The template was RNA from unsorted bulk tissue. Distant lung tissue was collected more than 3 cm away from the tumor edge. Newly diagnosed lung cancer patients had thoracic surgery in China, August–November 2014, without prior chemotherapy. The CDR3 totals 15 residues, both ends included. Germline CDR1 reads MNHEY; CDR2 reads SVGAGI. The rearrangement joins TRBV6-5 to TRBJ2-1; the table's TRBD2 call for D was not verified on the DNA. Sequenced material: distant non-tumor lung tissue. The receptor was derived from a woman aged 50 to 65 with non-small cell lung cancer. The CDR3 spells CASSYSQRVGSEQLI.